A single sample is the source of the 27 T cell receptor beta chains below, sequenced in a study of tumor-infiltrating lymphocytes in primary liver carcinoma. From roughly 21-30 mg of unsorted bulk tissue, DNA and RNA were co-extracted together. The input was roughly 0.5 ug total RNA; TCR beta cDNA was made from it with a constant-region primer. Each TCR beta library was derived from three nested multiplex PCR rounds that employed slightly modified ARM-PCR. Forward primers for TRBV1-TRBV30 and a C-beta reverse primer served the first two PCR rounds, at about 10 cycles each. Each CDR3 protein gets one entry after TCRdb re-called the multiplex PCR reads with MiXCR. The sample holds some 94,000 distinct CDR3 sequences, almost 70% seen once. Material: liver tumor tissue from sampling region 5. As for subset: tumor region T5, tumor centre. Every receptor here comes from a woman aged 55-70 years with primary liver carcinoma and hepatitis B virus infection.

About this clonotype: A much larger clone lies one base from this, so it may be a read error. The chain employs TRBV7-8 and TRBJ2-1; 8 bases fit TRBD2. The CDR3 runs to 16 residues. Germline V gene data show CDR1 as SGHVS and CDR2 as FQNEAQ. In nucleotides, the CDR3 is TGTGCCAGCAGCTCAAGTAGCGGGAACTCCTACAATAAGCAGTTCTTC. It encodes CASSSSSGNSYNKQFF.

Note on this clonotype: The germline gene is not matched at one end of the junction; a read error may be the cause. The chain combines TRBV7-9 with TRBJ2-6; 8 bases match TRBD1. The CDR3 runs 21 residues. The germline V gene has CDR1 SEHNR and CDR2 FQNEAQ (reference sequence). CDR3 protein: CARSLVFATGAISSWANVLTF. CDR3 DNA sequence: TGTGCCAGGAGCTTAGTTTTTGCGACAGGGGCAATAAGCTCTTGGGCCAACGTCCTGACTTTC.

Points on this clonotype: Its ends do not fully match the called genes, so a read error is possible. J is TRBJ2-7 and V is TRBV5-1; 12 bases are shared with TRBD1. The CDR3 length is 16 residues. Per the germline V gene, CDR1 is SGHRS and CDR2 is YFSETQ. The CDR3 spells CANSSPGQGARYEQYF. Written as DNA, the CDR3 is TGCGCCAACAGCTCACCGGGACAGGGGGCGAGGTACGAGCAGTACTTC. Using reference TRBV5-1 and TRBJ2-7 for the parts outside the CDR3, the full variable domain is KAGVTQTPRYLIKTRGQQVTLSCSPISGHRSVSWYQQTPGQGLQFLFEYFSETQRNKGNFPGRFSGRQFSNSRSEMNVSTLELGDSALYLCANSSPGQGARYEQYFGPGTRLTVT.

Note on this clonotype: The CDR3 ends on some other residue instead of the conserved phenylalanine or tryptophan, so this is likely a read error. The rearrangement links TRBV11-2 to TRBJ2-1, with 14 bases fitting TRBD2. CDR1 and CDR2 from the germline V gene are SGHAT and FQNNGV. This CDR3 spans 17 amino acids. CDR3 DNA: TGTGCCGGCAGCGGGAGACTAGCGGGAGGGCCGGGGGATGAGCAGTTCCTC. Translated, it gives CAGSGRLAGGPGDEQFL.

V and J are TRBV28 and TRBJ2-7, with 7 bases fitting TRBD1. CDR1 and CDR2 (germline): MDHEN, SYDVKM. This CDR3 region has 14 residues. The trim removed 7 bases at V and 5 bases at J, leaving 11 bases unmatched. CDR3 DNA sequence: TGTGCCAGCAATCAAAGACAGGGCAACCACGAGCAGTACTTC. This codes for CASNQRQGNHEQYF.

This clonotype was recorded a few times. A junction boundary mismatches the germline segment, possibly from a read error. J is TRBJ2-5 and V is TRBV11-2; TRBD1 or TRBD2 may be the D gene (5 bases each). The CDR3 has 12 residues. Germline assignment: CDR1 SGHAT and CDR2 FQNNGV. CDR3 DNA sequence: TGTGCCTGCAGCCACCTAGGGGAGACCCAGTACTTT. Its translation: CACSHLGETQYF.

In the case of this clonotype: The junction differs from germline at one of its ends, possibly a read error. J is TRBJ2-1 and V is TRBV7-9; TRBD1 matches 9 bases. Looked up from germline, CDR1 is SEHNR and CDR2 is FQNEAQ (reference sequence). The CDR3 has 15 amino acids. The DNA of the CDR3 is TGTGCCAGTAGCTTCGACAGGGGGAGAGAGAATGAGCGGTTCTTC. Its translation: CASSFDRGRENERFF. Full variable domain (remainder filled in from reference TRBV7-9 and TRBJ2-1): DTGVSQNPRHKITKRGQNVTFRCDPISEHNRLYWYRQTLGQGPEFLTYFQNEAQLEKSRLLSDRFSAERPKGSFSTLEIQRTEQGDSAMYLCASSFDRGRENERFFGPGTRLTVL.

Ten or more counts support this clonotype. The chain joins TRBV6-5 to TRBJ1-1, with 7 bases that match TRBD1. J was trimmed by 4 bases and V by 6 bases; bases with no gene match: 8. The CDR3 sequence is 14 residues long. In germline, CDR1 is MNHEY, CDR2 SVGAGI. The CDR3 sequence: CASSGTTGITEAFF. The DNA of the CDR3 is TGTGCCAGCAGCGGGACGACAGGGATCACTGAAGCTTTCTTT.

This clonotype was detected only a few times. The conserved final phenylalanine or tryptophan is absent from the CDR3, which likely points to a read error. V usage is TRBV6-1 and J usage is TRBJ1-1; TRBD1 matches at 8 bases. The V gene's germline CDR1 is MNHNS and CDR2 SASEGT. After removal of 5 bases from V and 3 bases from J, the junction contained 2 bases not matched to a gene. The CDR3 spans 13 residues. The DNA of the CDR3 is TGTGCCAGCAGTTACAGGGGGGACACTGAAGCTTTCCTT. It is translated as CASSYRGDTEAFL.

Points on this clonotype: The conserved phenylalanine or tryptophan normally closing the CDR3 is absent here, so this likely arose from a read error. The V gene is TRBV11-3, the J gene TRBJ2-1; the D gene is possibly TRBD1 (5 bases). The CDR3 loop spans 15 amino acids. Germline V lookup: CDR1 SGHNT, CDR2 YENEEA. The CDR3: CASGLGAQGRKEQFH. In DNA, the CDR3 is TGTGCCAGCGGCTTAGGGGCCCAGGGTCGTAAGGAGCAGTTCCAC.

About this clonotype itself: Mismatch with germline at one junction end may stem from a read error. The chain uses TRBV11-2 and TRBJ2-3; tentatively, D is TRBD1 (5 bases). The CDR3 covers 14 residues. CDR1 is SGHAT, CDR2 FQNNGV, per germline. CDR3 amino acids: CASSLGIFTGTQYF. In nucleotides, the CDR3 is TGTGCCAGCAGCTTAGGAATATTCACAGGTACGCAGTATTTT.

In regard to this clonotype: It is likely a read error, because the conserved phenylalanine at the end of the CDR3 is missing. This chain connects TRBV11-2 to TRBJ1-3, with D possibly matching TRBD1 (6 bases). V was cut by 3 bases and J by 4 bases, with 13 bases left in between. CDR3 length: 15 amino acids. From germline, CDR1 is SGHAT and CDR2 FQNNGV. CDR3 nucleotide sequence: TGTGCCAGCAGCTTGGCAGGGGAGGAGGGAAACACCATATATCTT. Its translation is CASSLAGEEGNTIYL.

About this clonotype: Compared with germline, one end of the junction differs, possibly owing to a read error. CDR3 sequence (DNA): TGTGTCAGCAACTTAGATCTAAGTGGGTTAGCGGGAGAAGGGGTAGATACGCAGTATTTT. Amino acids: CVSNLDLSGLAGEGVDTQYF. The chain links TRBV11-2 to TRBJ2-3; 9 bases agree with TRBD2. The germline CDR1 and CDR2 sequences are SGHAT and FQNNGV. The CDR3 has 20 residues.

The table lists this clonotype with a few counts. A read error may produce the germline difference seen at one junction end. The CDR3 region is CAASESDRYYGYTF. The CDR3, as DNA: TGTGCCGCCAGTGAATCCGACAGGTACTATGGCTACACCTTC. The gene calls are TRBV24-1 and TRBJ1-2; a possible D gene is TRBD1 (6 bases). This CDR3 is 14 amino acids long. Germline V CDR1 and CDR2: KGHDR, SFDVKD.

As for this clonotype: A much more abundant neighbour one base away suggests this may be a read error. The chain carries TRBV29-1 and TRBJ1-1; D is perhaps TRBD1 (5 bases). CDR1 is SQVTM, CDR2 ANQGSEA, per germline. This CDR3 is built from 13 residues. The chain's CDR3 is CSVEGRAKTEASF. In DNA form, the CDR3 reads TGCAGCGTCGAGGGCAGGGCGAAGACTGAAGCTTCCTTT. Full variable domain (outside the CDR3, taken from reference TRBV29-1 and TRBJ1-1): SAVISQKPSRDICQRGTSLTIQCQVDSQVTMMFWYRQQPGQSLTLIATANQGSEATYESGFVIDKFPISRPNLTFSTLTVSNMSPEDSSIYLCSVEGRAKTEASFGQGTRLTVV.

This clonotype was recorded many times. The chain's CDR3 is CASSQFENTEAFF. CDR3 nucleotide sequence: TGTGCCAGCAGCCAATTTGAGAACACTGAAGCTTTCTTT. The chain uses TRBV4-2 and TRBJ1-1; D remains ambiguous. The germline V gene encodes CDR1 LGHNA and CDR2 YNFKEQ. This CDR3 is built from 13 residues. V was shortened by 2 bases and J by 1 base, with 5 bases between the two germline ends.

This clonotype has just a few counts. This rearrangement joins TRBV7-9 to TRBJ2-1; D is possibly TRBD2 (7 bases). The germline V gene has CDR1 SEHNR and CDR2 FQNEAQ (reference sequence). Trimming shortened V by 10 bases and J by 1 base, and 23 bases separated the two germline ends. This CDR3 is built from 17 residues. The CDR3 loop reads CANNPGGGARSYNEQFF. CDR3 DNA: TGTGCCAACAACCCCGGTGGGGGGGCGAGGTCCTACAATGAGCAGTTCTTC.

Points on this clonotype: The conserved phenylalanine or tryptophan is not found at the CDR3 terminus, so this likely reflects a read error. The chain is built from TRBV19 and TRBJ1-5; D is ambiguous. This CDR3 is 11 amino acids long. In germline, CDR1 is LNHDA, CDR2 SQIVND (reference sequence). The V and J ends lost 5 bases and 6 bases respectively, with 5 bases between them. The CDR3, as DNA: TGTGCCAGTAGTGCCGGTCAGCCCCAGCATTAT. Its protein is CASSAGQPQHY.

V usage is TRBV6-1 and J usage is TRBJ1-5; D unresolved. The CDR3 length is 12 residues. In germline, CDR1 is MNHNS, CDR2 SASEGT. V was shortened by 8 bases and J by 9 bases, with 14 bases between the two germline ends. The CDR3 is CASRQSNWPQHF. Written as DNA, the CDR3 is TGTGCCAGCCGGCAAAGCAATTGGCCCCAGCATTTT.

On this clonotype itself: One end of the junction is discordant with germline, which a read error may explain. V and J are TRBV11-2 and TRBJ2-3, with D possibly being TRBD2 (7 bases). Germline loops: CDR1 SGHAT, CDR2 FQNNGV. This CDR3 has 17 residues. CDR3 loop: CATSLGGLTCTSDTQYF. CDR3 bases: TGTGCCACCAGCTTAGGGGGACTAACGTGCACGTCAGATACGCAATATTTT.

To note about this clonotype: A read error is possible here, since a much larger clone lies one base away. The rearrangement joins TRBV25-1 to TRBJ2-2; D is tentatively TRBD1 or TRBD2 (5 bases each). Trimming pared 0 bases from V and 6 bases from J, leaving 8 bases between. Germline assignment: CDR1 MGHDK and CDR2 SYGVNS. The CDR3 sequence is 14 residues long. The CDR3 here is CASSEYRDAGELFF. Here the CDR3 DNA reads TGTGCCAGCAGTGAATACAGGGACGCCGGGGAGCTGTTTTTT.

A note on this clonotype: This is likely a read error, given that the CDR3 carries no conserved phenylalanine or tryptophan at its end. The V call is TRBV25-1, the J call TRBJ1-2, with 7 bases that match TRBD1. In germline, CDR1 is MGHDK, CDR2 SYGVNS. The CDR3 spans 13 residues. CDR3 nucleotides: TGTACCAGCAGCGGTAGACAGGGCGGTGGCTACACCTCC. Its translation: CTSSGRQGGGYTS.

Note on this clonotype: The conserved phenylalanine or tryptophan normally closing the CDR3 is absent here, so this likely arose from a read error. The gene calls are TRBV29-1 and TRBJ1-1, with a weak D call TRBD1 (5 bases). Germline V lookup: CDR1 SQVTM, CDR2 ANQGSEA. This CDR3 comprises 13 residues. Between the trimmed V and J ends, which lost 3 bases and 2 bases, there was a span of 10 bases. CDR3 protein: CSVENGGNTEAFS. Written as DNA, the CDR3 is TGCAGCGTTGAGAATGGGGGAAACACTGAAGCTTTCTCT.

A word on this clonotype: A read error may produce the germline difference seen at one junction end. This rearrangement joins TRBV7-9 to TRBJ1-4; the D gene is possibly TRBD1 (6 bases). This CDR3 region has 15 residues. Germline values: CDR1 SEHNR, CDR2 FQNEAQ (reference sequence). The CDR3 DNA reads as TGTGCCAGCAGCTTAGTCACAGGGCCGAATGGAAAACTATTTTTT. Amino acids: CASSLVTGPNGKLFF.

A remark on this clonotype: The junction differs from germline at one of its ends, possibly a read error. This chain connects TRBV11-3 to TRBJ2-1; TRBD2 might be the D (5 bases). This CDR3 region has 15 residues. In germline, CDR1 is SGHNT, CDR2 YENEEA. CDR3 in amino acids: CASSLEGVVGNEQFF. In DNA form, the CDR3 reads TGTGCTAGCAGCTTAGAGGGAGTGGTTGGGAATGAGCAGTTCTTC. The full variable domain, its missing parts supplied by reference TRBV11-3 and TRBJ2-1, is EAGVVQSPRYKIIEKKQPVAFWCNPISGHNTLYWYLQNLGQGPELLIRYENEEAVDDSQLPKDRFSAERLKGVDSTLKIQPAELGDSAVYLCASSLEGVVGNEQFFGPGTRLTVL.

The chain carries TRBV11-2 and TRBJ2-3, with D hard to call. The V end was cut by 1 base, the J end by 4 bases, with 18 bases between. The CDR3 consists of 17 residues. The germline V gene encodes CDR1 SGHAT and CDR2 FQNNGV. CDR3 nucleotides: TGTGCCAGCAGCTTAGGTGGGCTAACGTACACGCCAGATACGCAGTATTTT. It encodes CASSLGGLTYTPDTQYF.

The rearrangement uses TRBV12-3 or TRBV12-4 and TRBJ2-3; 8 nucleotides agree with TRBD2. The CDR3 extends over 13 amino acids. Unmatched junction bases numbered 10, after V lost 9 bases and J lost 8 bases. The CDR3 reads CASLQREWVTQYF. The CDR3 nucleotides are TGTGCCAGTCTCCAGCGGGAGTGGGTTACGCAGTATTTT.